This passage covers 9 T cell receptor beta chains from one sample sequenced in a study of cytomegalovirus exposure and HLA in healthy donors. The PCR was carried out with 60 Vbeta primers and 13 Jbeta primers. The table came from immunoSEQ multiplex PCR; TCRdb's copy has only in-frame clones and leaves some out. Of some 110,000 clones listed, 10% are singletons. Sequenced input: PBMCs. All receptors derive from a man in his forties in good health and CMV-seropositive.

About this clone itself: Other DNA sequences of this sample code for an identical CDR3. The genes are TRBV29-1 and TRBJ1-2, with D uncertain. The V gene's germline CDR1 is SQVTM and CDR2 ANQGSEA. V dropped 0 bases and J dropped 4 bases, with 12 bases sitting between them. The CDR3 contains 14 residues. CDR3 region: CSVEDQVSSYGYTF. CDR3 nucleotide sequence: TGCAGCGTTGAAGATCAGGTAAGCAGCTATGGCTACACCTTC.

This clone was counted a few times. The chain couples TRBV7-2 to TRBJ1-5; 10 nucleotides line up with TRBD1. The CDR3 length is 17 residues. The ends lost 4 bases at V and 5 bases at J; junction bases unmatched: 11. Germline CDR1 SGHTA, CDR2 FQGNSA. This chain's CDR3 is CASSSDRGYGADQPQHF. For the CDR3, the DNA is TGTGCCAGCAGCTCGGACAGGGGGTATGGGGCGGATCAGCCCCAGCATTTT.

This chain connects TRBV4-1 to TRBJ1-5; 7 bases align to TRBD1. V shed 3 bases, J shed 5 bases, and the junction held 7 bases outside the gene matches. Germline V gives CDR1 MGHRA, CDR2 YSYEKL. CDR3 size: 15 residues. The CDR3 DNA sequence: TGCGCCAGCAGCCAGTACAGGGGAGGAGATCAGCCCCAGCATTTT. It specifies CASSQYRGGDQPQHF.

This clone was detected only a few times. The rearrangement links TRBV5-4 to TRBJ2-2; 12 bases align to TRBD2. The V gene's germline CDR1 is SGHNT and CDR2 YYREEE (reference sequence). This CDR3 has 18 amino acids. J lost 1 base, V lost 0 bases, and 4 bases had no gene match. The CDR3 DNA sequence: TGTGCCAGCAGCTTGGGCATACTAGCGGGAGGGAACACCGGGGAGCTGTTTTTT. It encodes CASSLGILAGGNTGELFF.

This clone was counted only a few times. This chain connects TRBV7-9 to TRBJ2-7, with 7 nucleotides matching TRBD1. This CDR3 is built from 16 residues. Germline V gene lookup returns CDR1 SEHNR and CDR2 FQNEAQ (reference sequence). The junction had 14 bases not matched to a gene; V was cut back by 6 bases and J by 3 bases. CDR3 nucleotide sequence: TGTGCCAGCAGTTCCCGGTTTGGGACAGATCTCTACGAGCAGTACTTC. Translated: CASSSRFGTDLYEQYF.

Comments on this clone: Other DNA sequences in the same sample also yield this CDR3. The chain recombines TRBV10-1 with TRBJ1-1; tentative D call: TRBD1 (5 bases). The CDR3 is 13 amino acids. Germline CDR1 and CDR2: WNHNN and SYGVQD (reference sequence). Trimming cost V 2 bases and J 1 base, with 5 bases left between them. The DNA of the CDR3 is TGCGCCAGCAGTGAGGGGGCGAACACTGAAGCTTTCTTT. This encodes CASSEGANTEAFF.

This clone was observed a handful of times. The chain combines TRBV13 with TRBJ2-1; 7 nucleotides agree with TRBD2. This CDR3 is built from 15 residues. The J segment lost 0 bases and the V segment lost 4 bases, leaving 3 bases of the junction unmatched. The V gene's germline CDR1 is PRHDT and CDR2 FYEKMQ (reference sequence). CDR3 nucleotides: TGTGCCAGCAGCTCGGGGGGTGACTCCTACAATGAGCAGTTCTTC. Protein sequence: CASSSGGDSYNEQFF. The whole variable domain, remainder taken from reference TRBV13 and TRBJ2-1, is AAGVIQSPRHLIKEKRETATLKCYPIPRHDTVYWYQQGPGQDPQFLISFYEKMQSDKGSIPDRFSAQQFSDYHSELNMSSLELGDSALYFCASSSGGDSYNEQFFGPGTRLTVL.

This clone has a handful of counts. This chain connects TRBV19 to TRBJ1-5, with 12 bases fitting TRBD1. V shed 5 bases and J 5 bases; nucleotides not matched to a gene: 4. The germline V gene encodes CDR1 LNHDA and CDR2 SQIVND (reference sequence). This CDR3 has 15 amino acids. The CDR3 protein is CASSSGTGGYQPQHF. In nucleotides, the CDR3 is TGTGCCAGTAGTTCCGGGACAGGGGGCTATCAGCCCCAGCATTTT.

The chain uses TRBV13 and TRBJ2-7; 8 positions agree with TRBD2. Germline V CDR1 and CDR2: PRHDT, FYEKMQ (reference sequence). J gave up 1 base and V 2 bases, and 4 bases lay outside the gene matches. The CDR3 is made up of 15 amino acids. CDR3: CASSLTGTSSYEQYF. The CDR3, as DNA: TGTGCCAGCAGCTTAACCGGGACTAGTTCCTACGAGCAGTACTTC.